The 9 T cell receptor beta chains presented below share a single source sample, sequenced in a study of cytomegalovirus exposure and HLA in healthy donors. The PCR made use of 60 Vbeta and 13 Jbeta primers. The table came from immunoSEQ multiplex PCR; TCRdb's copy has only in-frame clones and leaves some out. This table has over 150,000 clones, more than 75% appearing once. Sequences were obtained from PBMCs. These receptors were taken from a man between 18 and 35 years old in good health and CMV-seropositive.

J is TRBJ2-5 and V is TRBV30; 15 bases are a match to TRBD2. The CDR3 sequence is 18 residues long. V dropped 0 bases and J dropped 2; count of bases not matched to a gene: 7. CDR1 and CDR2 from the germline V gene are GTSNPN and SVGIG (reference sequence). The CDR3, as DNA: TGTGCCTGGAGTGTAGGGGGGACTAGCGGGGGGTTTCAAGAGACCCAGTACTTC. Amino acids: CAWSVGGTSGGFQETQYF. The entire variable domain, with the rest obtained from reference TRBV30 and TRBJ2-5, is as follows: SQTIHQWPATLVQPVGSPLSLECTVEGTSNPNLYWYRQAAGRGLQLLFYSVGIGQISSEVPQNLSASRPQDRQFILSSKKLLLSDSGFYLCAWSVGGTSGGFQETQYFGPGTRLLVL.

The chain employs TRBV30 and TRBJ1-3, with TRBD1 as a possible D gene (5 bases). Trimming removed 3 bases from V and 2 bases from J, with 8 bases in between. This CDR3 has 13 residues. Germline V gene sequence: CDR1 GTSNPN, CDR2 SVGIG (reference sequence). The CDR3 DNA reads TGTGCCTGGAGGCAGGGTCCTGGAAACACCATATATTTT. It specifies CAWRQGPGNTIYF.

With respect to this clone: Its ends do not fully match the called genes, so a read error is possible. V is TRBV7-9 and J is TRBJ2-1; 8 bases map to TRBD1. The CDR3 is 15 residues long. Germline values: CDR1 SEHNR, CDR2 FQNEAQ (reference sequence). Here the CDR3 DNA reads TGTTCCAGCAGCTTAGACACAGGGGGCTACAATGAGCAGTTCTTC. Its translation is CSSSLDTGGYNEQFF.

The chain recombines TRBV2 with TRBJ1-3, with D uncertain. The length of the CDR3 is 15 residues. Germline V gene sequence: CDR1 SNHLY, CDR2 FYNNEI. V gave up 3 bases and J gave up 2 bases, with 11 bases separating them. CDR3 coding DNA: TGTGCCAGCAGTGATCGCGGGGAACCTGGAAACACCATATATTTT. Translation gives CASSDRGEPGNTIYF.

On this clone itself: A read error may account for a junction end that differs from germline. The chain couples TRBV6-1 to TRBJ1-4, with TRBD1 identical over 8 bases. Germline V lookup: CDR1 MNHNS, CDR2 SASEGT. The CDR3 totals 16 residues. CDR3 bases: TGTGCCAGCAGTGAAGGATATGACAGGGGAAATGAAAAGCTGTTTTTT. Translating gives CASSEGYDRGNEKLFF.

The chain joins TRBV25-1 to TRBJ1-2; 7 positions agree with TRBD1. CDR3 length: 13 residues. CDR1 is MGHDK, CDR2 SYGVNS, per germline. Trimming took 4 bases from V and 5 from J; bases not matched to a gene: 4. CDR3 in amino acids: CASSVTGTYGYTF. For the CDR3, the DNA is TGTGCCAGCAGTGTGACAGGGACATATGGCTACACCTTC.

This clone was observed once. This chain links TRBV5-8 with TRBJ1-5, with 10 bases that match TRBD1. V shed 4 bases, J shed 5 bases, and the junction held 9 bases outside the gene matches. The CDR3 runs to 16 residues. The germline V gene has CDR1 SGHTS and CDR2 YDEGEE. The CDR3 region is CASSRTGGRLDQPQHF. The CDR3 bases are TGTGCCAGCAGCCGGACAGGGGGTCGCTTGGATCAGCCCCAGCATTTT.

Worth noting for this clone: At one end, the junction sequence differs from germline, possibly due to a read error. The chain links TRBV5-1 to TRBJ2-6, with D possibly being TRBD1 (5 bases). Germline lookup yields CDR1 SGHRS and CDR2 YFSETQ. The CDR3 length is 18 residues. CDR3 region: CASSLGPVSFAGANGLTF. The CDR3 bases are TGCGCCAGCAGCTTGGGACCCGTGAGCTTCGCTGGGGCCAACGGCCTGACTTTC.

The chain employs TRBV15 and TRBJ2-5; 7 bases map to TRBD1. V gave up 1 base and J gave up 5 bases; unmatched junction bases: 10. The germline V gene encodes CDR1 LNHNV and CDR2 YYDKDF (reference sequence). The CDR3 runs 16 residues. The CDR3 here is CATSRGRDRAQETQYF. CDR3 coding DNA: TGTGCCACCAGCAGAGGACGCGACAGGGCGCAGGAGACCCAGTACTTC.